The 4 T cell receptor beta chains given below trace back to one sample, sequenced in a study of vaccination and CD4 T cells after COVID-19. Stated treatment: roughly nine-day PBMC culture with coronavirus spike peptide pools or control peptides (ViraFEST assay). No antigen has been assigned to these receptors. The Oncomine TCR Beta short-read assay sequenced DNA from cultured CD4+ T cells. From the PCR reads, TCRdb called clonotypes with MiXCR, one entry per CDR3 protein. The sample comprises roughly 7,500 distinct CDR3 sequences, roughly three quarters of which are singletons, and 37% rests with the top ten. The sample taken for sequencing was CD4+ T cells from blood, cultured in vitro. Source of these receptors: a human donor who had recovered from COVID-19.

CDR3 sequence: CASSTGTASTDTQYF. The CDR3 nucleotides read TGTGCCAGCAGTACCGGGACGGCTAGCACAGATACGCAGTATTTT. This chain joins TRBV6-1 and TRBJ2-3, with D perhaps given as TRBD1 or TRBD2 (5 bases each). CDR1 and CDR2 (germline): MNHNS, SASEGT. Trimming stripped 5 bases from V and 0 bases from J, with 12 bases between. This CDR3 has 15 residues.

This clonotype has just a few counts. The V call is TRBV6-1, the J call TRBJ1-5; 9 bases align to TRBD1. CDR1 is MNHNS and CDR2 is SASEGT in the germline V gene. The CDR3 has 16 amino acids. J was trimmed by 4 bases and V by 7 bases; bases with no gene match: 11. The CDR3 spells CASTPGQGAGNQPQHF. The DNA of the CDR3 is TGTGCCAGCACCCCGGGACAGGGAGCGGGAAATCAGCCCCAGCATTTT.

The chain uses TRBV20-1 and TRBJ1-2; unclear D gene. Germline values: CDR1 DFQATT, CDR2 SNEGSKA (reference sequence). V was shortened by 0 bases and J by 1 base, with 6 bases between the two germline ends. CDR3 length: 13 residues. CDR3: CSARDGNNYGYTF. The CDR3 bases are TGCAGTGCTAGAGATGGCAATAACTATGGCTACACCTTC.

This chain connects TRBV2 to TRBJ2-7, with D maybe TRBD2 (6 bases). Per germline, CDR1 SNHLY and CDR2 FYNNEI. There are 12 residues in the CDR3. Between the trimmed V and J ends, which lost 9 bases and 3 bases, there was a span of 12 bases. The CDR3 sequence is CASSRGSYEQYF. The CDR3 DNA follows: TGTGCCAGTTCCCGGGGGAGCTACGAGCAGTACTTC.